Detailed here is one TCR beta chain. The antigen it binds to is not known. Per-nucleotide qualities are absent, and no much larger clonotype sits a single base away. The sample's treatment or condition, from its label and the paper: allogeneic hematopoietic cell transplantation with graft depleted of TCRalphabeta T cells and CD19 B cells. TCRalphabeta/CD19-depleted allogeneic hematopoietic cell grafts were given to the transplant recipients, all of whom were children. The source of the sample is a study of T-cell reconstitution after alpha-beta-depleted transplantation in children (dated by TCRdb to 2015 to 2016). With regard to the full study: The study quantitatively tracked T-cell immune reconstitution after TCRalphabeta/CD19-depleted allogeneic hematopoietic cell transplantation in children using TCR repertoire profiling.

According to the germline V gene (reference sequence), CDR1 reads LNHDA and CDR2 reads SQIVND. Including the terminal cysteine and phenylalanine, the CDR3 comprises 12 residues. Only CDR3 DNA is held: 36 bases, read in frame from base 1. V loses 3 bases of germline sequence and J loses 6 bases, and the interval between the two ends is 6 bases. The paper's findings and limits, for the study overall: The apparently early recovery of alphabetaT-cell counts about two months after transplant reportedly depended on only several hundred rapidly expanded clones that came from non-depleted graft cells. Over the following months the frequencies of hyperexpanded clones went down, and after one year T-cell counts and TCRbeta diversity were mostly credited to newly produced T cells. In some patients, high TCRbeta diversity at day 60 was attributed to recipient T cells and intrathymic progenitors that had survived conditioning.

Library method: PCR. The sequencing machine was an Illumina HiSeq 2500. To normalize quantification of the TCRbeta repertoire, the TCR libraries were built with molecular barcoding that relied on unique molecular identifiers. The raw public data were reprocessed by TCRdb itself: fastp quality trimming at Q25, MiXCR clonotype calling, in-frame beta chains only. Rows with a matching CDR3 protein are joined into one entry that keeps the most common DNA and genes. This sample comprises 900,000 or so distinct CDR3 sequences, around 17% of them detected only once. Around 4.5% of the sample comes from the top ten.

The TCR comes from a male patient between 5 and 17 years old who had a stem cell transplant for acute lymphoblastic leukemia, so the T cells may come from the graft donor. Source: PBMCs, mostly from graft donor cells, taken 360 days after TCRalphabeta/CD19-depleted stem cell transplant. Recombination linked TRBV19 to TRBJ2-1; the D gene identity is not certain. The bases read TGTGCCAGTAGTATCGGTACCAATGAGCAGTTCTTC. This gives the protein CASSIGTNEQFF. With the rest looked up from the reference TRBV19 and TRBJ2-1 genes rather than sequenced, the full variable domain is DGGITQSPKYLFRKEGQNVTLSCEQNLNHDAMYWYRQDPGQGLRLIYYSQIVNDFQKGDIAEGYSVSREKKESFPLTVTSAQKNPTAFYLCASSIGTNEQFFGPGTRLTVL.